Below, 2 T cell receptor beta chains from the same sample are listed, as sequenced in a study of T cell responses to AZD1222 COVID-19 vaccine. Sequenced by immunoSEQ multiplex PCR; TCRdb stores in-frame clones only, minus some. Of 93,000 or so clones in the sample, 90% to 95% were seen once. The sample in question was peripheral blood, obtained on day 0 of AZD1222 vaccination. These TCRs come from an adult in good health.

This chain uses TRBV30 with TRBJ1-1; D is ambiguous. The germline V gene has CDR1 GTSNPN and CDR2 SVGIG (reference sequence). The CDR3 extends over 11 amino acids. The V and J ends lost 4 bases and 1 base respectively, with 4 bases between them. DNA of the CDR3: TGTGCCTGGAACAAGAACACTGAAGCTTTCTTT. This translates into CAWNKNTEAFF.

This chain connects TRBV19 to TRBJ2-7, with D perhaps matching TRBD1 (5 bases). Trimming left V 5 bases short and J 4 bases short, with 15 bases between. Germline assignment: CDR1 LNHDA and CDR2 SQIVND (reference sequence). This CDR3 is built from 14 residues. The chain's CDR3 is CASSLTLQEYEQYF. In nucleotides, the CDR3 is TGTGCCAGTAGTCTAACCCTACAGGAGTACGAGCAGTACTTC. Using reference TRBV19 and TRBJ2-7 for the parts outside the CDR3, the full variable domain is DGGITQSPKYLFRKEGQNVTLSCEQNLNHDAMYWYRQDPGQGLRLIYYSQIVNDFQKGDIAEGYSVSREKKESFPLTVTSAQKNPTAFYLCASSLTLQEYEQYFGPGTRLTVT.